The 3 T cell receptor beta chains reported below all come from one sample, sequenced in a study of identical twins. In TCRdb, the 5' RACE reads were re-called with MiXCR into one record per CDR3 protein. The table records approximately 600,000 distinct CDR3 sequences, roughly 7.1% of them present only once. These data also featured in a second study, about yellow fever vaccine responses in identical twins.

Sample: PBMCs. The receptor source for this set is a woman under 30 in good health.

This clonotype was detected many times. V usage is TRBV11-2 and J usage is TRBJ2-3; 13 bases are shared with TRBD2. The CDR3 has 16 residues. The V segment lost 5 bases and the J segment 4 bases; nucleotides outside the gene matches: 6. Per the germline V gene, CDR1 is SGHAT and CDR2 is FQNNGV. The CDR3 sequence is CASSHLGTSGADTQYF. The DNA for the CDR3 is TGTGCCAGCAGCCATCTCGGGACTAGCGGGGCAGATACGCAGTATTTT.

As concerns this clonotype: This sequence may be a read error, since a much larger clone differs from it by one base. J is TRBJ2-3 and V is TRBV18; D not certain. Germline V gene sequence: CDR1 KGHSH, CDR2 LQKENI. The CDR3 runs 12 residues. The CDR3 DNA reads as TGTGTCAGCTCACCAAAGGGAGATACGCAGTATTTT. Protein sequence: CVSSPKGDTQYF.

This clonotype has at least ten counts. J is TRBJ2-6 and V is TRBV28; D is unresolved. Germline V lookup: CDR1 MDHEN, CDR2 SYDVKM. This CDR3 region has 17 residues. Trimming removed 0 bases at V and 0 bases at J, with 9 bases between. CDR3 sequence (DNA): TGTGCCAGCAGTTTATGGGCACCTCTCTCTGGGGCCAACGTCCTGACTTTC. This codes for CASSLWAPLSGANVLTF.